Listed here is a single T cell receptor beta chain. TCRdb called the 5' RACE reads again in MiXCR, with one record for every CDR3 protein. Of under 350,000 distinct CDR3 sequences in the sample, roughly 9.8% were seen once. The data stem from a study of identical twins. Trimming pared 6 bases from V and 2 bases from J, leaving 13 bases between. Germline V lookup: CDR1 DFQATT, CDR2 SNEGSKA (reference sequence). CDR3 length: 13 amino acids. The same sample was also used in a study of yellow fever vaccine responses in identical twins.

Sequencing was performed on CD8+ T cells sorted from blood. This chain connects TRBV20-1 to TRBJ2-5, with D unresolved. The receptor's source is a young woman in good health. The CDR3 DNA follows: TGCAGTGCGAGCCCGGACGTTCAAGAGACCCAGTACTTC. Amino acids: CSASPDVQETQYF.